This T cell receptor beta chain was captured by sequencing in a study of Ad26.COV2.S vaccination and SARS-CoV-2 variants. On the study more broadly: The study gave Ad26.COV2.S intramuscularly, once or twice 56 days apart. Study observations and caveats: Vaccinated individuals (as opposed to placebo recipients) had higher spike-specific TCR breadth. Reported post-vaccination CD8+ and CD4+ T cell responses to spike showed substantial breadth.

This CDR3 comprises 17 residues. Per the germline V gene, CDR1 is SGHTA and CDR2 is FQGTGA. V gave up 5 bases and J gave up 0 bases; unmatched junction bases: 5. The treatment here: about 20 received Ad26.COV2.S at low or high dose, single or two shots; a few received placebo; per-sample allocation not given. Sampling happened 63 days after the first vaccine or placebo injection. Libraries were prepared by immunoSEQ multiplex PCR; TCRdb keeps only in-frame clonotypes and omits some of them. The sample lists hundreds of thousands of clones, around 90% occurring once. Note on this clone: Its antigen is not identified.

Sequencing used peripheral blood, obtained in a trial of Ad26.COV2.S vaccine versus placebo. The J gene is TRBJ2-2, the V gene TRBV7-3; 11 bases align to TRBD1. This TCR was sampled from a person aged 18-60 years who received the Ad26.COV2.S COVID-19 vaccine or a placebo. In DNA form, the CDR3 reads TGTGCCAGCAGCGGACAGGGGGCGCGAGCGAACACCGGGGAGCTGTTTTTT. Its translation: CASSGQGARANTGELFF.